This T cell receptor beta chain was retrieved from a study of blood T cell repertoires in COVID-19. Generated by immunoSEQ multiplex PCR, the TCRdb table keeps only in-frame clones and is missing some. The table has 20,000 to 25,000 clones, more than 75% seen once. Trimming removed 8 bases from V and 0 bases from J, with 19 bases in between. The CDR3 loop spans 17 amino acids. CDR1 is KGHDR and CDR2 is SFDVKD in the germline V gene. This clone is a singleton in its sample. The chain has TRBV24-1 and TRBJ1-5, with D possibly TRBD1 on 6 matching bases. The sequence came from a human donor with active COVID-19. The donor label of this sample is uncertain. The sample was peripheral blood. CDR3 DNA sequence: TGTGCCACCACTGGGACATTCGTCTACTATAGCAATCAGCCCCAGCATTTT. Translating it yields CATTGTFVYYSNQPQHF.